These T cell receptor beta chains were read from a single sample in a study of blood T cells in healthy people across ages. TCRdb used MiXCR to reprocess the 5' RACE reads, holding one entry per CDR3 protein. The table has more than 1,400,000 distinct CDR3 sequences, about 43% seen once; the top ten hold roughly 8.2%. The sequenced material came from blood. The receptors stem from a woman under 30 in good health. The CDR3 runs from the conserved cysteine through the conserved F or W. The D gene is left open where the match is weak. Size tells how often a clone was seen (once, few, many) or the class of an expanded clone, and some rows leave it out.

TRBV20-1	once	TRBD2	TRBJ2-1	TGCAGTGCTTATCCGGGGGGGCCGGTGGATGAGCAGTTCTTC	CSAYPGGPVDEQFF
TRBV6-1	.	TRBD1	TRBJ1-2	TGTGCCAGCAGCCCAACCGCCGGGACAGCATCTGGCTACACCTTC	CASSPTAGTASGYTF
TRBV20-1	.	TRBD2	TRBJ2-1	TGCAGTGCTAGAGATCTTGGTAGCGGGAGGGTCTACAATGAGCAGTTCTTC	CSARDLGSGRVYNEQFF
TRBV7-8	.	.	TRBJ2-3	TGTGCCAGCAGCCCCCGTAGGTTAGCTGCGCAGTATTTT	CASSPRRLAAQYF
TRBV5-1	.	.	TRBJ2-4	TGCGCCAGCAGCACTACTTGGGAAGAGGCCCAGTACTTC	CASSTTWEEAQYF
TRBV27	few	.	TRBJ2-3	TGTGCCAGCAGTTTATCTATAAGGAACATCGACACTAGCACAGATACGCAGTATTTT	CASSLSIRNIDTSTDTQYF
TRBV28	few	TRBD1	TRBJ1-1	TGTGCCAGCAGTCCATTGGACAGGGAGGCCACTGAAGCTTTCTTT	CASSPLDREATEAFF
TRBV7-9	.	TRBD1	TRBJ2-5	TGTGCCAGCAGCTTGGTAGACAGGGGGGAAGAGACCCAGTACTTC	CASSLVDRGEETQYF
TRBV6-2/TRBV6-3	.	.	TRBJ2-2	TGTGCCAGCAGCCTAAGCTTTTCCCGCGGCGGGACCGGGGAGCTGTTTTTT	CASSLSFSRGGTGELFF
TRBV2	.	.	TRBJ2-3	TGTGCCAGCAGGGAAGCGCAGTATTTT	CASREAQYF
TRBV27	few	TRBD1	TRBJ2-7	TGTGCCAGCAGTTTATTGTCAGGGGGCGTCTACGAGCAGTACTTC	CASSLLSGGVYEQYF
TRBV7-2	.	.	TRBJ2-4	TGTGCCAGCAGCTTAGATGGCGGGCGGGCCAAAAACATTCAGTACTTC	CASSLDGGRAKNIQYF
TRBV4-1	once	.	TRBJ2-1	TGCGCCAGCAGGGTCGTGGAGGTATCCCATGAGCAGTTCTTC	CASRVVEVSHEQFF
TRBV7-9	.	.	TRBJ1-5	TGTGCCAGCAGCCCCGGGGCGAAGGGCAATCAGCCCCAGCATTTT	CASSPGAKGNQPQHF
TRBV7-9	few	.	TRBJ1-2	TGTGCCAGCAGCTACCGGGACGGCTATGGCTACACCTTC	CASSYRDGYGYTF
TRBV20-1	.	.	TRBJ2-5	TGCAGTGCTCGCCGACGGAACCAAGAGACCCAGTACTTC	CSARRRNQETQYF
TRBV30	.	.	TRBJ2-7	TGTGCCTGGAGTGTACTTAGGGAGATCGACGAGCAGTACTTC	CAWSVLREIDEQYF
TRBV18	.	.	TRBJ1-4	TGTGCCAGCTCACCTCGGCCCGGGGGAACTAATGAAAAACTGTTTTTT	CASSPRPGGTNEKLFF
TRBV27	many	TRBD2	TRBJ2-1	TGTGCCAGCAGTTTACTAGCGGGGGTATCCTACAATGAGCAGTTCTTC	CASSLLAGVSYNEQFF
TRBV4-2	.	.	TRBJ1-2	TGTGCCAGCAGCCAAGATATCAACTATGGCTACACCTTC	CASSQDINYGYTF
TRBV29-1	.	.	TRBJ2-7	TGCAGCGTTGAACTAACTTACAATGAGCAGTACTTC	CSVELTYNEQYF
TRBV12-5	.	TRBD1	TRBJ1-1	TGTGCTAGTGGTTTGACCCGGGACAGGGGGCCAGAATTGGATTTCTTT	CASGLTRDRGPELDFF
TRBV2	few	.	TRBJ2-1	TGTGCCAGCAGTTCGAACCCGGGACTTGCGCGGAATGAGCAGTTCTTC	CASSSNPGLARNEQFF
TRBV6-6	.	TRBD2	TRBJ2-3	TGTGCCAGCAGTTACGTCCTAGCGGGAGTCACAGATACGCAGTATTTT	CASSYVLAGVTDTQYF
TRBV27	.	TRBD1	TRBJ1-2	TGTGCCAGCAGCCTCTTCGGGACAGGGTCAACTAACTATGGCTACACCTTC	CASSLFGTGSTNYGYTF
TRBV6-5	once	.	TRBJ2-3	TGTGCCAGCGGTTATTTCCGGGCAGTCACGAGCACAGATACGCAGTATTTT	CASGYFRAVTSTDTQYF
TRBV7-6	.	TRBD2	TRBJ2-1	TGTGCCAGCAGCCCTCAAGGGACTAGCGGGGCTTCCAATGAGCAGTTCTTC	CASSPQGTSGASNEQFF
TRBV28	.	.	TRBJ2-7	TGTGCCAGCAGTGTCCGAGGACGGTCCTACGAGCAGTACTTC	CASSVRGRSYEQYF
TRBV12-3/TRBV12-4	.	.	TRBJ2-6	TGTGCCAGCAGCTGCGAAGGGTGGGGGACCTCTGGGGCCAACGTCCTGACTTTC	CASSCEGWGTSGANVLTF
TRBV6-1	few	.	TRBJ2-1	TGTGCCAGCAGTGTCGGAGACGGGGCTCTGGGGCAGTTCTTC	CASSVGDGALGQFF
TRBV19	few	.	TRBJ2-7	TGTGCCAGTAGTATAGCGGAGAGCTACGAGCAGTACTTC	CASSIAESYEQYF
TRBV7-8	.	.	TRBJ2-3	TGTGCCAGCGCCACCCCCGGGTCGGATACGCAGTATTTT	CASATPGSDTQYF
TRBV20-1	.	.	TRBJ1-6	TGCAGTGCTTTCCAGGGGACCTCCTATAATTCACCCCTCCACTTT	CSAFQGTSYNSPLHF
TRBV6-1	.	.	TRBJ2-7	TGTGCCAGCCGGGGGGCGGGTTACAATGAGCAGTACTTC	CASRGAGYNEQYF
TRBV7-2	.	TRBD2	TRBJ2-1	TGTGCCAGCAGCCAGGGGTCTAGCGGGGGGCAGGAGTTCTTC	CASSQGSSGGQEFF